One and the same sample provided the 25 T cell receptor beta chains below, sequenced in a study of T cell repertoires and Cas9 in healthy adults. The repertoire was sequenced with immunoSEQ multiplex PCR; TCRdb's copy has only in-frame clones and lacks some. The sample contains about 24,000 clones, 90% of which appear only once. What was sequenced was CD4+ effector T cells (CD127+, CD25-, CD137-, CD154-) from PBMCs; culture status not recorded. These receptors were taken from a human donor in good health.

The V gene is TRBV6-1, the J gene TRBJ1-4, with D maybe TRBD1 (5 bases). Per germline, CDR1 MNHNS and CDR2 SASEGT. This CDR3 comprises 16 residues. The V end lost 4 bases, the J end lost 4 bases, and 16 bases lay between the germline ends. The CDR3 loop reads CASSGIDSHLNEKLFF. Written as DNA, the CDR3 is TGTGCCAGCAGTGGAATTGACAGCCATCTTAATGAAAAACTGTTTTTT.

This rearrangement joins TRBV7-2 to TRBJ2-3; tentatively, D is TRBD2 (5 bases). The V and J ends lost 1 base and 0 bases respectively, with 11 bases between them. CDR3 length equals 16 residues. Germline-derived CDR1 and CDR2 are SGHTA and FQGNSA. CDR3 residues: CASSLEASHSTDTQYF. For the CDR3, the DNA is TGTGCCAGCAGCTTAGAAGCTAGCCACAGCACAGATACGCAGTATTTT.

This chain uses TRBV14 with TRBJ1-2, with D perhaps TRBD1 (6 bases). Germline V gives CDR1 SGHDN, CDR2 FVKESK. Trimming left V 0 bases short and J 4 bases short, with 12 bases between. CDR3 length: 15 amino acids. CDR3 loop: CASSQDLGAVYGYTF. CDR3 DNA sequence: TGTGCCAGCAGCCAAGATTTGGGGGCTGTCTATGGCTACACCTTC.

This chain connects TRBV2 to TRBJ2-7, with D hard to call. The V and J ends lost 2 bases and 3 bases respectively, with 11 bases between them. CDR3 length: 14 amino acids. In germline, CDR1 is SNHLY, CDR2 FYNNEI. The CDR3 region has the DNA TGTGCCAGCAGTGAATGGTGGCAGATCTACGAGCAGTACTTC. It specifies CASSEWWQIYEQYF.

The V gene is TRBV5-1, the J gene TRBJ1-2; possible D gene TRBD1, 6 bases. Trimming shortened V by 1 base and J by 4 bases, and 17 bases separated the two germline ends. The V gene's germline CDR1 is SGHRS and CDR2 YFSETQ. This CDR3 has 16 amino acids. The CDR3 reads CASSLTGGARGYGYTF. The DNA for the CDR3 is TGCGCCAGCAGCTTGACCGGAGGGGCCAGGGGCTATGGCTACACCTTC.

The chain has TRBV5-4 and TRBJ2-5; TRBD2 aligns across 7 bases. This CDR3 is built from 17 residues. The trim removed 0 bases at V and 5 bases at J, leaving 13 bases unmatched. The germline CDR1 and CDR2 sequences are SGHNT and YYREEE (reference sequence). CDR3: CASSLGPAGDSLETQYF. The CDR3 nucleotides read TGTGCCAGCAGCTTGGGCCCCGCGGGGGACTCTCTTGAGACCCAGTACTTC.

On this clone: Other DNA sequences from this sample encode an identical CDR3 as well. J is TRBJ1-5 and V is TRBV10-2; 8 bases agree with TRBD1. CDR1 and CDR2 (germline): WSHSY, SAAADI. This CDR3 has 19 amino acids. V lost 5 bases and J lost 7; bases outside the gene matches: 22. CDR3 residues: CASSNNKDRALGGRQPQHF. CDR3 bases: TGCGCCAGCAGTAACAACAAGGACAGGGCACTGGGTGGGAGGCAGCCCCAGCATTTT.

V is TRBV18 and J is TRBJ2-6; TRBD1 matches 10 bases. V lost 5 bases, J lost 0 bases, and 10 bases stayed unmatched. The CDR3 totals 19 residues. CDR1 is KGHSH, CDR2 LQKENI, per germline. The CDR3 DNA sequence: TGTGCCAGCTCAAGCAGACAGGGGGCCCGCTACTCTGGGGCCAACGTCCTGACTTTC. This sequence encodes CASSSRQGARYSGANVLTF.

In DNA form, the CDR3 reads TGTGCCAGCAGCTCACGGGACCGCACTGAAGCTTTCTTT. Its translation: CASSSRDRTEAFF. This chain uses TRBV9 with TRBJ1-1; D perhaps matches TRBD1 (5 bases). CDR3 length: 13 amino acids. Germline-derived CDR1 and CDR2 are SGDLS and YYNGEE. The V end lost 4 bases, the J end lost 4 bases, and 11 bases lay between the germline ends.

The chain employs TRBV5-1 and TRBJ2-3; D might be TRBD2 (5 bases). CDR1 and CDR2 (germline): SGHRS, YFSETQ. The ends were cut back, 2 bases at V and 4 bases at J, with 11 bases in the middle. This CDR3 is 14 amino acids long. CDR3 sequence: CASSFTSPADTQYF. DNA of the CDR3: TGCGCCAGCAGCTTCACTAGTCCCGCAGATACGCAGTATTTT.

J is TRBJ1-4 and V is TRBV4-1, with D possibly being TRBD1 (6 bases). V was shortened by 0 bases and J by 4 bases, with 18 bases between the two germline ends. CDR1 MGHRA and CDR2 YSYEKL come from the germline V gene. CDR3 length: 18 amino acids. CDR3 sequence reads: CASSQEENYQGSNEKLFF. As DNA, the CDR3 is TGCGCCAGCAGCCAAGAGGAGAATTACCAGGGGAGTAATGAAAAACTGTTTTTT.

CDR3 sequence: CASSLAGTGGANYGYTF. The CDR3 DNA reads as TGTGCCAGCAGTTTAGCCGGGACAGGGGGCGCTAACTATGGCTACACCTTC. V and J are TRBV28 and TRBJ1-2, with TRBD1 identical over 12 bases. J gave up 0 bases and V 2 bases, and 4 bases lay outside the gene matches. CDR1 and CDR2 (germline): MDHEN, SYDVKM. The CDR3 spans 17 residues.

The chain uses TRBV28 and TRBJ1-2, with 7 bases lining up with TRBD1. The CDR3 contains 15 residues. With V trimmed by 1 base and J by 8 bases, 10 bases remained unmatched. Germline V gives CDR1 MDHEN, CDR2 SYDVKM. The CDR3 loop reads CASSLLGQGVVGYTF. DNA of the CDR3: TGTGCCAGCAGTTTATTAGGGCAGGGGGTAGTCGGCTACACCTTC.

Details on this clone: This same CDR3 is encoded by further DNA sequences in the sample. The chain couples TRBV14 to TRBJ2-2; D ambiguous. From germline, CDR1 is SGHDN and CDR2 FVKESK. Trimming removed 0 bases at V and 6 bases at J, with 11 bases between. CDR3 size: 15 residues. The CDR3 region has the DNA TGTGCCAGCAGCCAAGAAAGCCCCTGGGCCGGGGAGCTGTTTTTT. Encoded protein: CASSQESPWAGELFF.

The gene calls are TRBV27 and TRBJ1-4; D is uncertain. Germline CDR1 and CDR2: MNHEY and SMNVEV (reference sequence). CDR3 length equals 14 residues. V was clipped by 3 bases and J by 4 bases, with 9 bases between them. Here the CDR3 reads CASSLRGINEKLFF. Written as DNA, the CDR3 is TGTGCCAGCAGTTTGCGCGGTATTAATGAAAAACTGTTTTTT. Supplemented by reference TRBV27 and TRBJ1-4, the full variable domain reads EAQVTQNPRYLITVTGKKLTVTCSQNMNHEYMSWYRQDPGLGLRQIYYSMNVEVTDKGDVPEGYKVSRKEKRNFPLILESPSPNQTSLYFCASSLRGINEKLFFGSGTQLSVL.

The chain combines TRBV2 with TRBJ2-7, with D hard to call. Trimming removed 2 bases at V and 5 bases at J, with 10 bases between. The length of the CDR3 is 13 residues. Germline values: CDR1 SNHLY, CDR2 FYNNEI. The CDR3 loop reads CASSEWWSNEQYF. DNA of the CDR3: TGTGCCAGCAGTGAATGGTGGAGCAACGAGCAGTACTTC.

This chain links TRBV11-1 with TRBJ2-3; no clear D gene. CDR3 length: 14 residues. The germline V gene has CDR1 SGHAT and CDR2 FQDESV (reference sequence). The V end was cut by 3 bases, the J end by 7 bases, with 14 bases between. The CDR3 sequence is CASSFGSSGNTQYF. The CDR3 DNA follows: TGTGCCAGCAGCTTCGGTTCCAGTGGAAATACGCAGTATTTT.

The chain links TRBV28 to TRBJ1-2; D is undetermined. There are 12 residues in the CDR3. Germline values: CDR1 MDHEN, CDR2 SYDVKM. The V gene lost 5 bases and the J gene lost 0 bases, with 4 bases spanning the gap. The CDR3 DNA is TGTGCCAGCAGTGTGGCTAACTATGGCTACACCTTC. Translating gives CASSVANYGYTF.

This rearrangement joins TRBV11-2 to TRBJ2-2, with a weak D call TRBD1 (6 bases). V was clipped by 5 bases and J by 5 bases, with 15 bases between them. The germline V gene encodes CDR1 SGHAT and CDR2 FQNNGV. The CDR3 has 15 residues. DNA for the CDR3: TGTGCCAGCAGCCAAACCTGGGGGCGGACCGGGGAGCTGTTTTTT. Translation: CASSQTWGRTGELFF.

This clone was counted once. The chain links TRBV29-1 to TRBJ1-1, with unresolved D. The germline CDR1 and CDR2 sequences are SQVTM and ANQGSEA. V lost 7 bases, J lost 5 bases, and 17 bases lay in between. The CDR3 contains 13 residues. The CDR3 DNA reads as TGCAGCGGGACTCAGGAGAGCGGGACTGAAGCTTTCTTT. The encoded protein is CSGTQESGTEAFF.

This clone appeared a few times. The chain is built from TRBV29-1 and TRBJ1-5; no definite D call. Trimming removed 3 bases at V and 9 bases at J, with 12 bases between. The germline V gene has CDR1 SQVTM and CDR2 ANQGSEA. This CDR3 has 12 amino acids. In DNA, the CDR3 is TGCAGCGTTGAGTACGGGTCAGGGCCCCAGCATTTT. Translated: CSVEYGSGPQHF.

CDR3 in amino acids: CASTPDSNTEAFF. CDR3 in DNA: TGTGCCAGCACTCCGGACAGTAACACTGAAGCTTTCTTT. The chain has TRBV2 and TRBJ1-1, with D perhaps matching TRBD1 (6 bases). The CDR3 runs 13 residues. Trimming took off 7 bases at V and 2 bases at J, with 11 bases between the two ends. CDR1 SNHLY and CDR2 FYNNEI come from the germline V gene.

In regard to this clone: In the same sample, other DNA sequences code for this CDR3. The V call is TRBV12-5, the J call TRBJ2-5, with 15 positions matching TRBD2. This CDR3 contains 16 residues. After removal of 5 bases from V and 5 bases from J, the junction contained 6 bases not matched to a gene. Germline V lookup: CDR1 LGHNT, CDR2 FRNRAP. The CDR3 nucleotides read TGTGCTAGTGGTCCCGGACTAGCGGGGGGGCGGGAGACCCAGTACTTC. It specifies CASGPGLAGGRETQYF.

The chain carries TRBV5-1 and TRBJ2-3; the D is unclear. The CDR3 totals 16 residues. Germline V gene lookup returns CDR1 SGHRS and CDR2 YFSETQ. The ends were cut back, 4 bases at V and 2 bases at J, with 17 bases in the middle. The CDR3 protein is CASSQETRPNTDTQYF. CDR3 sequence (DNA): TGCGCCAGCAGCCAGGAGACACGACCTAACACAGATACGCAGTATTTT.

This chain uses TRBV28 with TRBJ1-2; perhaps TRBD1 as D (5 bases). This CDR3 spans 12 amino acids. Per the germline V gene, CDR1 is MDHEN and CDR2 is SYDVKM. Trimming left V 5 bases short and J 9 bases short, with 13 bases between. The DNA for the CDR3 is TGTGCCAGCAGTCGGCAGGGAATAAGCTACACCTTC. It encodes CASSRQGISYTF.